A single sample gave rise to the 13 T cell receptor beta chains below, sequenced in a study of cytomegalovirus exposure and HLA in healthy donors. Use of 60 Vbeta and 13 Jbeta primers characterized the PCR. The data were produced by immunoSEQ multiplex PCR, yet TCRdb's version contains in-frame clones alone and is incomplete. This sample has fewer than 250,000 clones, with around three quarters found just once. The sequencing sample was made of PBMCs. These receptors all stem from a young woman in good health and CMV-seronegative.

The rearrangement links TRBV19 to TRBJ1-6, with D unclear. Trimming took 4 bases from V and 9 from J, leaving 4 bases between them. CDR1 is LNHDA and CDR2 is SQIVND in the germline V gene (reference sequence). The CDR3 contains 11 residues. The CDR3 is CASSNSSPLHF. The DNA of the CDR3 is TGTGCCAGTAGTAACAGTTCACCCCTCCACTTT.

This chain links TRBV30 with TRBJ2-7; D perhaps matches TRBD1 (5 bases). The V and J ends lost 2 bases and 2 bases respectively, with 16 bases between them. Germline V gene sequence: CDR1 GTSNPN, CDR2 SVGIG (reference sequence). The CDR3 extends over 15 amino acids. CDR3 bases: TGTGCCTGGAGTTTCGAAGGGGATGGGGCCTACGAGCAGTACTTC. As protein: CAWSFEGDGAYEQYF.

This clone has just one count. The rearrangement joins TRBV28 to TRBJ1-1, with a weak D call TRBD1 (6 bases). V lost 7 bases, J lost 1 base, and 13 bases lay in between. The CDR3 loop spans 14 amino acids. CDR1 and CDR2 from the germline V gene are MDHEN and SYDVKM. The CDR3 loop is CASITPRGNTEAFF. CDR3 coding DNA: TGTGCCAGCATCACCCCCAGGGGGAACACTGAAGCTTTCTTT.

This clone was observed a few times. The V and J genes are TRBV11-2 and TRBJ1-2; the match to TRBD1 covers 10 bases. V lost 1 base to trimming and J lost 3 bases; unmatched junction nucleotides: 2. The germline V gene encodes CDR1 SGHAT and CDR2 FQNNGV. The CDR3 spans 15 residues. CDR3 amino acids: CASSLGQGAYYGYTF. The CDR3 nucleotides are TGTGCCAGCAGCTTAGGACAGGGGGCTTACTATGGCTACACCTTC. The full variable domain, rest sourced from reference TRBV11-2 and TRBJ1-2, is EAGVAQSPRYKIIEKRQSVAFWCNPISGHATLYWYQQILGQGPKLLIQFQNNGVVDDSQLPKDRFSAERLKGVDSTLKIQPAKLEDSAVYLCASSLGQGAYYGYTFGSGTRLTVV.

The rearrangement uses TRBV7-9 and TRBJ2-1, with a weak D call TRBD1 (6 bases). Germline V gene sequence: CDR1 SEHNR, CDR2 FQNEAQ (reference sequence). V lost 0 bases to trimming and J lost 4 bases, with 16 bases between them. The CDR3 sequence is 17 residues long. CDR3 sequence (DNA): TGTGCCAGCAGCTTAGCTGGACGGCAGGGGATATACAATGAGCAGTTCTTC. Its translation is CASSLAGRQGIYNEQFF.

The chain joins TRBV5-1 to TRBJ1-1, with no clear D. The CDR3 is 14 amino acids. V dropped 0 bases and J dropped 4 bases, with 10 bases sitting between them. The germline V gene encodes CDR1 SGHRS and CDR2 YFSETQ. In DNA, the CDR3 is TGCGCCAGCAGCTTGGATGGGCCGTTCACTGAAGCTTTCTTT. Translating it yields CASSLDGPFTEAFF.

V and J are TRBV5-1 and TRBJ2-1; D might be TRBD1 (6 bases). This CDR3 comprises 15 residues. Trimming removed 4 bases from V and 1 base from J, with 12 bases in between. Germline lookup yields CDR1 SGHRS and CDR2 YFSETQ. The CDR3 region is CASSAGEISYNEQFF. CDR3 sequence (DNA): TGCGCCAGCAGCGCAGGGGAAATTTCCTACAATGAGCAGTTCTTC.

The V gene is TRBV15, the J gene TRBJ1-1; no definite D call. CDR3 length: 14 amino acids. V dropped 5 bases and J dropped 6 bases, with 16 bases sitting between them. Germline V gene data show CDR1 as LNHNV and CDR2 as YYDKDF (reference sequence). The CDR3: CATSDPPTAAEAFF. The CDR3 DNA reads as TGTGCCACCAGCGACCCGCCTACTGCGGCTGAAGCTTTCTTT.

This chain links TRBV10-3 with TRBJ2-3, with 16 positions matching TRBD2. The V and J ends lost 8 bases and 0 bases, in that order; junction bases with no gene match: 5. CDR3 size: 17 residues. Germline V gene lookup returns CDR1 ENHRY and CDR2 SYGVKD. The CDR3 DNA sequence: TGTGCCATCGGGGGACTAGCGGGGGGGACTAGCACAGATACGCAGTATTTT. This codes for CAIGGLAGGTSTDTQYF.

V is TRBV2 and J is TRBJ2-5; D may be TRBD1 (6 bases). Trimming removed 11 bases from V and 0 bases from J, with 13 bases in between. The CDR3 runs to 13 residues. The V gene's germline CDR1 is SNHLY and CDR2 FYNNEI. CDR3 sequence: CASARGYQETQYF. The CDR3, as DNA: TGTGCCTCCGCTAGGGGGTACCAAGAGACCCAGTACTTC.

The chain links TRBV7-6 to TRBJ2-6, with 8 bases that match TRBD2. Germline V gene sequence: CDR1 SGHVS, CDR2 FNYEAQ. This CDR3 comprises 16 residues. V lost 6 bases and J lost 0; bases outside the gene matches: 4. The CDR3 here is CASSRGGGSGANVLTF. The CDR3 nucleotides read TGTGCCAGCAGTCGGGGGGGTGGCTCTGGGGCCAACGTCCTGACTTTC.

The chain joins TRBV13 to TRBJ2-7; no definite D call. There are 15 residues in the CDR3. Germline-derived CDR1 and CDR2 are PRHDT and FYEKMQ (reference sequence). The germline V and J ends were trimmed by 1 base and 0 bases, with 10 bases remaining between them. CDR3 sequence: CASSLAREISYEQYF. Here the CDR3 DNA reads TGTGCCAGCAGCTTAGCCCGAGAGATCTCCTACGAGCAGTACTTC. The full variable domain, with the rest looked up from reference TRBV13 and TRBJ2-7, is AAGVIQSPRHLIKEKRETATLKCYPIPRHDTVYWYQQGPGQDPQFLISFYEKMQSDKGSIPDRFSAQQFSDYHSELNMSSLELGDSALYFCASSLAREISYEQYFGPGTRLTVT.

This clone has just one count. This chain connects TRBV29-1 to TRBJ2-7; 12 bases agree with TRBD2. V was pared by 5 bases and J by 3 bases, with 8 bases of the junction left unmatched. Germline CDR1 and CDR2: SQVTM and ANQGSEA. The CDR3 extends over 15 amino acids. The CDR3 DNA reads as TGCAGCGTTTCACCGGGACTAGCGGGCTTCTACGAGCAGTACTTC. It is translated as CSVSPGLAGFYEQYF.